This TCR beta chain originates from a study of shared clonotypes between healthy human individuals. V was trimmed by 6 bases and J by 4 bases, leaving 18 bases between them. The CDR3 length is 15 residues. Per the germline V gene, CDR1 is MDHEN and CDR2 is SYDVKM. Data came from immunoSEQ multiplex PCR; TCRdb stores just in-frame clones and leaves some out. This sample has under 600,000 clones, with about 96% found just once. The sequence was collected from a woman aged 25 to 39 in good health. Sequenced material: naive CD4+ T cells sorted from blood. Subset defined: CD45RA+ positively selected. The chain is built from TRBV28 and TRBJ1-2, with unresolved D. The chain's CDR3 is CASSPGWSPAYGYTF. The CDR3 region has the DNA TGTGCCAGCAGCCCAGGTTGGTCCCCAGCCTATGGCTACACCTTC.